Shown below are 11 T cell receptor beta chains from a single sample sequenced in a study of PD-L1 blockade in urothelial cancer. The sample's time point: pretreatment peripheral blood. Generated by immunoSEQ multiplex PCR, the TCRdb table keeps only in-frame clones and is missing some. The repertoire has some 40,000 clones, around nine tenths of them found once; the top ten carry 20% to 25%. The sequences come from PBMCs, collected around atezolizumab (anti-PD-L1) treatment. These receptors were obtained from a donor at least 40 years old with urothelial cancer.

The V gene is TRBV18, the J gene TRBJ2-6; TRBD2 aligns across 10 bases. Per the germline V gene, CDR1 is KGHSH and CDR2 is LQKENI. The CDR3 has 20 amino acids. The ends lost 3 bases at V and 1 base at J; junction bases unmatched: 12. CDR3 protein: CASSPWASGRLGSGANVLTF. CDR3 in DNA: TGTGCCAGCTCACCGTGGGCTAGCGGGAGACTTGGGTCTGGGGCCAACGTCCTGACTTTC.

In its sample, this clone is medium-sized (0.01 to 0.1%). This chain links TRBV27 with TRBJ2-1; TRBD2 might be the D (7 bases). The CDR3 runs to 14 residues. CDR1 and CDR2 from the germline V gene are MNHEY and SMNVEV (reference sequence). Trimming pared 2 bases from V and 9 bases from J, leaving 14 bases between. In DNA form, the CDR3 reads TGTGCCAGCAGTTTAGGAGGGGGGGCTTTTGAGCAGTTCTTC. It translates to CASSLGGGAFEQFF.

This chain joins TRBV7-8 and TRBJ2-1, with 10 nucleotides matching TRBD2. CDR3 size: 18 residues. The germline V gene encodes CDR1 SGHVS and CDR2 FQNEAQ. V lost 5 bases and J lost 10; bases outside the gene matches: 20. CDR3: CASSGWLAGVIGGHEQFF. In DNA, the CDR3 is TGTGCCAGCAGCGGTTGGCTAGCGGGAGTCATAGGGGGTCACGAGCAGTTCTTC.

The genes are TRBV27 and TRBJ2-7; TRBD2 matches 8 bases. The CDR3 length is 15 residues. The ends lost 5 bases at V and 7 bases at J; junction bases unmatched: 13. Germline lookup yields CDR1 MNHEY and CDR2 SMNVEV (reference sequence). Here the CDR3 reads CASSPWGSGTGEQYF. CDR3 coding DNA: TGTGCCAGCAGTCCATGGGGTAGCGGGACCGGAGAGCAGTACTTC.

This clone is a singleton in its sample. This chain uses TRBV4-3 with TRBJ1-2; the match to TRBD1 covers 7 bases. There are 14 residues in the CDR3. CDR1 and CDR2 (germline): LGHNA, YSLEER. The ends lost 1 base at V and 4 bases at J; junction bases unmatched: 3. The CDR3 DNA follows: TGCGCCAGCAGCCAAGCCGGGACAGCCTATGGCTACACCTTC. Its translation is CASSQAGTAYGYTF.

Of note for this clone: At the DNA level, this CDR3 is encoded by other sequences in the same sample as well. The chain joins TRBV29-1 to TRBJ2-1, with 7 bases matching TRBD1. V was pared by 3 bases and J by 4 bases, with 0 bases of the junction left unmatched. There are 12 residues in the CDR3. CDR1 is SQVTM and CDR2 is ANQGSEA in the germline V gene. For the CDR3, the DNA is TGCAGCGTTGAGACAGGGTACAATGAGCAGTTCTTC. It specifies CSVETGYNEQFF.

The chain employs TRBV28 and TRBJ2-7, with 7 bases that match TRBD2. This CDR3 spans 15 amino acids. The germline V gene encodes CDR1 MDHEN and CDR2 SYDVKM. J lost 3 bases, V lost 4 bases, and 9 bases had no gene match. CDR3 nucleotide sequence: TGTGCCAGCAGTTCTCCCTCGGGAGGCCTCTACGAGCAGTACTTC. Encoded protein: CASSSPSGGLYEQYF.

The sample holds one count of this clone. The rearrangement joins TRBV28 to TRBJ2-6; D ambiguous. With 10 bases removed from V and 4 bases from J, the gap between germline ends came to 14 bases. Germline V lookup: CDR1 MDHEN, CDR2 SYDVKM. The CDR3 spans 14 residues. CDR3 nucleotides: TGTGCCACCGGAGTAGTCCCGGGGGCCAACGTCCTGACTTTC. Its translation: CATGVVPGANVLTF.

V is TRBV5-1 and J is TRBJ2-1; TRBD2 agrees at 7 bases. The junction had 10 bases not matched to a gene; V was cut back by 4 bases and J by 0 bases. The length of the CDR3 is 17 residues. CDR1 and CDR2 from the germline V gene are SGHRS and YFSETQ. This chain's CDR3 is CASSRTKTSTSYNEQFF. CDR3 DNA: TGCGCCAGCAGCAGGACAAAGACTAGCACCTCCTACAATGAGCAGTTCTTC.

The genes are TRBV19 and TRBJ1-5, with D unresolved. This CDR3 is built from 14 residues. Looked up from germline, CDR1 is LNHDA and CDR2 is SQIVND (reference sequence). V lost 1 base, J lost 5 bases, and 9 bases lay in between. In DNA form, the CDR3 reads TGTGCCAGTAGTATAGCGGCGGATTATCAGCCCCAGCATTTT. Amino acid sequence: CASSIAADYQPQHF.

This chain links TRBV6-4 with TRBJ2-3; 8 nucleotides match TRBD2. The CDR3 is 14 amino acids. The V gene end was trimmed by 3 bases and the J gene end by 1 base; junction bases not matched to a gene: 0. CDR1 and CDR2 (germline): MRHNA, SNTAGT. DNA for the CDR3: TGTGCCAGCAGTGAGACTAGCGGCACAGATACGCAGTATTTT. Its protein product is CASSETSGTDTQYF.